This record concerns one T cell receptor (beta chain) sequence. This entry is derived from a study of cytomegalovirus exposure and HLA in healthy donors. It was with 60 Vbeta and 13 Jbeta primers that the PCR ran. Assay used: immunoSEQ multiplex PCR; TCRdb lists only in-frame clones, some missing. This table holds approximately 100,000 clones, 60% to 70% found once. Germline V gene data show CDR1 as MNHNY and CDR2 as SVGAGI (reference sequence). This CDR3 is built from 16 residues. Unmatched junction bases numbered 10, after V lost 6 bases and J lost 7 bases. The V gene is TRBV6-6, the J gene TRBJ1-6; 9 nucleotides agree with TRBD1. The sequencing sample was made of PBMCs. The clonotype originates from a man aged 30-40 years in good health and CMV-seropositive. This CDR3 reads CASSRTGTGSNSPLHF. Here the CDR3 DNA reads TGTGCCAGCAGCCGCACCGGGACAGGGTCCAATTCACCCCTCCACTTT.